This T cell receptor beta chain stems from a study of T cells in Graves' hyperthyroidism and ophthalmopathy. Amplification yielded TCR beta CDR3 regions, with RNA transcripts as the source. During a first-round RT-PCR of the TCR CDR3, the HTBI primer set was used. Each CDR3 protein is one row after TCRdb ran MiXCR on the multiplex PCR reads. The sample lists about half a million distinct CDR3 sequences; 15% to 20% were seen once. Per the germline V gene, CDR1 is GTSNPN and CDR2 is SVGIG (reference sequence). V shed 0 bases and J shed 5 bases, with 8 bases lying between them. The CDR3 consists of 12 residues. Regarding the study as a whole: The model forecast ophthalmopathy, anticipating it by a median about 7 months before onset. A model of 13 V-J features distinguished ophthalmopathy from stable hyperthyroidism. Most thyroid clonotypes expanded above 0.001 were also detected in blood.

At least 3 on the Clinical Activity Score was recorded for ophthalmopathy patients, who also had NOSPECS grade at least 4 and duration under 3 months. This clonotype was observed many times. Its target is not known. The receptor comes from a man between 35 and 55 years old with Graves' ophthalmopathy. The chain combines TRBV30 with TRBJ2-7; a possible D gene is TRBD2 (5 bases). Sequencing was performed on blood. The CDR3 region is CAWSVRGNEQYF. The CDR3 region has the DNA TGTGCCTGGAGTGTTAGAGGGAACGAGCAGTACTTC. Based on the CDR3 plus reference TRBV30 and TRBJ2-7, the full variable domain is SQTIHQWPATLVQPVGSPLSLECTVEGTSNPNLYWYRQAAGRGLQLLFYSVGIGQISSEVPQNLSASRPQDRQFILSSKKLLLSDSGFYLCAWSVRGNEQYFGPGTRLTVT.